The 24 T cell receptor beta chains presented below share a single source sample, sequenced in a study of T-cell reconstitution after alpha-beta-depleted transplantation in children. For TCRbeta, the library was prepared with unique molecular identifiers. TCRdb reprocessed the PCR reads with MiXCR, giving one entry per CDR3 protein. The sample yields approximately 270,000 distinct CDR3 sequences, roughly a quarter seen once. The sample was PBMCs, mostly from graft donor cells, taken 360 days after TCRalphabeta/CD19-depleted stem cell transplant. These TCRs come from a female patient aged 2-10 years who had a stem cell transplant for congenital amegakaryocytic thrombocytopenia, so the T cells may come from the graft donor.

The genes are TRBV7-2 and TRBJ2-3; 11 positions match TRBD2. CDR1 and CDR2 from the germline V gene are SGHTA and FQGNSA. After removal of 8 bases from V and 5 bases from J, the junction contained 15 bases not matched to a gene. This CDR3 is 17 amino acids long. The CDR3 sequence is CASAAVRSGRAVDTQYF. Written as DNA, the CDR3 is TGTGCCAGCGCCGCGGTTCGTAGCGGGAGGGCGGTAGATACGCAGTATTTT.

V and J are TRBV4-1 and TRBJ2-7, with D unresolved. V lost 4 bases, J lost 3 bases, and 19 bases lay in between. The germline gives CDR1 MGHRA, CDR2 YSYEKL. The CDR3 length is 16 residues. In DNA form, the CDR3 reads TGCGCCAGCAGCCGCAGTCCCACTATCGCCAACTACGAGCAGTACTTC. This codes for CASSRSPTIANYEQYF.

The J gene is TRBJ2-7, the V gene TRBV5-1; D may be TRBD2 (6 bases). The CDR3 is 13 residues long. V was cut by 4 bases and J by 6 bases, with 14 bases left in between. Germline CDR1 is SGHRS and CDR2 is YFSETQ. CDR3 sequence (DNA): TGCGCCAGCAGCGGACCGGGACTTCGCGAGCAGTACTTC. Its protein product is CASSGPGLREQYF. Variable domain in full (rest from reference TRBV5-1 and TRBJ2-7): KAGVTQTPRYLIKTRGQQVTLSCSPISGHRSVSWYQQTPGQGLQFLFEYFSETQRNKGNFPGRFSGRQFSNSRSEMNVSTLELGDSALYLCASSGPGLREQYFGPGTRLTVT.

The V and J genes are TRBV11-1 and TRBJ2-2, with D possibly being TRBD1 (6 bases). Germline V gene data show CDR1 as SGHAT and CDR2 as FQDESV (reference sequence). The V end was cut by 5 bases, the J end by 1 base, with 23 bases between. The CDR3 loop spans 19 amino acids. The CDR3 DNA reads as TGTGCCAGCAGCCAGGGGACCCAGCGACCCTACCAGAACACCGGGGAGCTGTTTTTT. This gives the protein CASSQGTQRPYQNTGELFF.

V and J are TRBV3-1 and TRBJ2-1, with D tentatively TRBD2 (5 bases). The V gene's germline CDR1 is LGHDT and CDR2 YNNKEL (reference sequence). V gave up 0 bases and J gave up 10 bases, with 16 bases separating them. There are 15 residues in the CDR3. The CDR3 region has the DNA TGTGCCAGCAGCCAAGATCTGGGGAGTGTAAAGGAGCAGTTCTTC. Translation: CASSQDLGSVKEQFF.

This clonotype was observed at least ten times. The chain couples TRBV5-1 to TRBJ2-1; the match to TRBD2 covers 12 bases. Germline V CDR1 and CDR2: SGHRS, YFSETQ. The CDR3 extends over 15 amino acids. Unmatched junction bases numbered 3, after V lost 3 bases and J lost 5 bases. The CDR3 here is CASSSGLAGNNEQFF. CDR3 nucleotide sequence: TGCGCCAGCAGCTCCGGACTAGCGGGGAACAATGAGCAGTTCTTC.

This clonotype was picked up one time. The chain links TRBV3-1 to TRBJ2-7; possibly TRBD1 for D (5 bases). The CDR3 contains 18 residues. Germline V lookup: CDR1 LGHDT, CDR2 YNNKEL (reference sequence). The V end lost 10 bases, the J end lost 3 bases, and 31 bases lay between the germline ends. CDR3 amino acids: CATCLHPLADRRRYEQYF. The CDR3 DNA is TGTGCCACCTGCCTGCACCCTCTTGCCGACAGACGGCGCTACGAGCAGTACTTC.

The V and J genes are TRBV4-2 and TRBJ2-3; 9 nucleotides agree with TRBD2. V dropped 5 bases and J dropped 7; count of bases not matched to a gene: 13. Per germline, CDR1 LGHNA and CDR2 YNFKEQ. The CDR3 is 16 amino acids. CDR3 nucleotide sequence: TGTGCCAGCAGCGAACACCCAAGCGGGGGGACAAATACGCAGTATTTT. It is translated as CASSEHPSGGTNTQYF.

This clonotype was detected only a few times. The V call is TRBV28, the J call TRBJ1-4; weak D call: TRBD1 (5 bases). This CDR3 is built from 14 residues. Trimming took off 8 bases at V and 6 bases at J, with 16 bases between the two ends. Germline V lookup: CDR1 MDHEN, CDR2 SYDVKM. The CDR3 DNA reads TGTGCCAGCGAGCGAGCCCCGGGGGATGAAAAACTGTTTTTT. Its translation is CASERAPGDEKLFF.

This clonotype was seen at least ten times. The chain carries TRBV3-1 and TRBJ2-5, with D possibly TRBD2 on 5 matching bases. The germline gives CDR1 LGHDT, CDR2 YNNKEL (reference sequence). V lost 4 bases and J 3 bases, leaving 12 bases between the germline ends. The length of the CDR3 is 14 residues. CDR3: CASSPLRAEETQYF. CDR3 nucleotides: TGTGCCAGCAGCCCCTTGAGAGCGGAAGAGACCCAGTACTTC.

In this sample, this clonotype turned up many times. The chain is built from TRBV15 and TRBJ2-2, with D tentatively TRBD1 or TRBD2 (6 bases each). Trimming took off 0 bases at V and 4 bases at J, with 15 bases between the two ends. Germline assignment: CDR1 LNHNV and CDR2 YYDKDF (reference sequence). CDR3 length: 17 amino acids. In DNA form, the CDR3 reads TGTGCCACCAGCAGAGATTTGGGGGGCCTGGGCACCGGGGAGCTGTTTTTT. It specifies CATSRDLGGLGTGELFF.

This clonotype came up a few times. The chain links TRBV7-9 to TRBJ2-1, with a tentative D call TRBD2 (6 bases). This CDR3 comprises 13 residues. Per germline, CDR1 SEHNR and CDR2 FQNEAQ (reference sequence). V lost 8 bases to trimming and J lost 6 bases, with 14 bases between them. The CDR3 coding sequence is TGTGCCAGCTCCGGAGGGCCGGGCAATGAGCAGTTCTTC. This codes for CASSGGPGNEQFF.

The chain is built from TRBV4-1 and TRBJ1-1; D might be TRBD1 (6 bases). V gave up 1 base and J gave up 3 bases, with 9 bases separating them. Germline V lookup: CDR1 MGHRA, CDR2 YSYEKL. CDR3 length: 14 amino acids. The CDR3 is CASSQGQGYTEAFF. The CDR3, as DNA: TGCGCCAGCAGCCAAGGGCAGGGGTACACTGAAGCTTTCTTT.

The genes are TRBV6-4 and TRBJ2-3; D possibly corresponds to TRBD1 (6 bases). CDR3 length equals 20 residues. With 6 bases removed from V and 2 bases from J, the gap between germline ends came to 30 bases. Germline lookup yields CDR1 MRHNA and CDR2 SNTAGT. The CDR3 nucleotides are TGTGCCAGCAGAGCGTCGAGGGGGAAAATTATGAAATCTAACACAGATACGCAGTATTTT. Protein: CASRASRGKIMKSNTDTQYF.

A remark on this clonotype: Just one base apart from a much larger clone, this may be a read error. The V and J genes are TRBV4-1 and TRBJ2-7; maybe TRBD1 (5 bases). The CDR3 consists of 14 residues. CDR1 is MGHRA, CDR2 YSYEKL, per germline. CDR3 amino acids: CASSQVQGIHEHYF. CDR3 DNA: TGCGCCAGCAGCCAAGTTCAGGGAATCCACGAGCATTACTTC.

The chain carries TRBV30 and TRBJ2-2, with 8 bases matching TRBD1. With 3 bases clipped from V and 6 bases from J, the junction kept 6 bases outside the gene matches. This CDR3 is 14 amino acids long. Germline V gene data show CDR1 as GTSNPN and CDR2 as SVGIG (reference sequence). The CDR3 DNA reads TGTGCCTGGAGGAACAGGGGGTACGCCGGGGAGCTGTTTTTT. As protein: CAWRNRGYAGELFF.

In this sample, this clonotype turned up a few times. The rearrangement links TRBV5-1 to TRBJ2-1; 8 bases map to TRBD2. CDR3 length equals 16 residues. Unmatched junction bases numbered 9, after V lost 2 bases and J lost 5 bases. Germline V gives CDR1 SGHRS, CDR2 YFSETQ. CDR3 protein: CASSLHLAGLDNEQFF. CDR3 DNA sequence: TGCGCCAGCAGCTTACACTTAGCGGGGCTGGACAATGAGCAGTTCTTC. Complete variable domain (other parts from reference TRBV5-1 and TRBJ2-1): KAGVTQTPRYLIKTRGQQVTLSCSPISGHRSVSWYQQTPGQGLQFLFEYFSETQRNKGNFPGRFSGRQFSNSRSEMNVSTLELGDSALYLCASSLHLAGLDNEQFFGPGTRLTVL.

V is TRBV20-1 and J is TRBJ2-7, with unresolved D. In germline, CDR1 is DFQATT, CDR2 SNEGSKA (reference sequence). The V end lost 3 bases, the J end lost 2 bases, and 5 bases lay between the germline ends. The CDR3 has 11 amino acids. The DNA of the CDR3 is TGCAGTGCTAGGGGCCCCTACGAGCAGTACTTC. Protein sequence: CSARGPYEQYF.

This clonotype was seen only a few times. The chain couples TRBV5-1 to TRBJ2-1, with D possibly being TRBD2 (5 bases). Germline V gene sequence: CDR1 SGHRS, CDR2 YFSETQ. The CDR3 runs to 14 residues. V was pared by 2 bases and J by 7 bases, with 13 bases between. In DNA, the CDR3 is TGCGCCAGCAGCTTATCGTGGCGAGGGAATGAGCAGTTCTTC. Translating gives CASSLSWRGNEQFF. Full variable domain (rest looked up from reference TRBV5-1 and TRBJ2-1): KAGVTQTPRYLIKTRGQQVTLSCSPISGHRSVSWYQQTPGQGLQFLFEYFSETQRNKGNFPGRFSGRQFSNSRSEMNVSTLELGDSALYLCASSLSWRGNEQFFGPGTRLTVL.

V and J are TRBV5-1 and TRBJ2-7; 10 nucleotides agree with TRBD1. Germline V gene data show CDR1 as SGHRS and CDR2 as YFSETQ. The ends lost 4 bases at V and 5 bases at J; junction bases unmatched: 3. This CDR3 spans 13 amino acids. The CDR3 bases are TGCGCCAGCAGCGACAGGGGGCTCCACGAGCAGTACTTC. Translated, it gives CASSDRGLHEQYF.

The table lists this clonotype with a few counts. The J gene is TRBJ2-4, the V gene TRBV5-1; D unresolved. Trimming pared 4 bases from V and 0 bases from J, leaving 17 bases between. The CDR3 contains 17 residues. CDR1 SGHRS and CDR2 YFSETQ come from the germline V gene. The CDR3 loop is CASSLRPETLAKNIQYF. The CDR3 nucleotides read TGCGCCAGCAGCCTGCGTCCGGAAACCCTAGCCAAAAACATTCAGTACTTC.

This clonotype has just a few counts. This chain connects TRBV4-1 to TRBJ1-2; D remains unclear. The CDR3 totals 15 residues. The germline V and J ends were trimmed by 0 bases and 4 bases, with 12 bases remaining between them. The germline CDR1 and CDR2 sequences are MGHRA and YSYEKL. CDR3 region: CASSQDESGGYGYTF. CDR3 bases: TGCGCCAGCAGCCAAGATGAATCAGGAGGCTATGGCTACACCTTC.

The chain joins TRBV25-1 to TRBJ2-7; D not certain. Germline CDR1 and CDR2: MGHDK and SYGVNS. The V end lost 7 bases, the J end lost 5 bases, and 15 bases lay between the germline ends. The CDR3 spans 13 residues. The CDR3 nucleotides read TGTGCCAGCATGTCGGCGGTCCCTAACGAGCAGTACTTC. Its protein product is CASMSAVPNEQYF.

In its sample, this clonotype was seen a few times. The CDR3 loop is CASSYAVGASSTEAFF. The CDR3, as DNA: TGCGCCAGCAGCTACGCCGTGGGGGCTAGTAGCACTGAAGCTTTCTTT. The chain joins TRBV5-1 to TRBJ1-1; the D gene is possibly TRBD1 (6 bases). Germline V gene data show CDR1 as SGHRS and CDR2 as YFSETQ. The CDR3 has 16 residues. The ends were cut back, 3 bases at V and 4 bases at J, with 19 bases in the middle.